The 17 T cell receptor beta chains presented below share a single source sample, sequenced in a study of T cells in Graves' hyperthyroidism and ophthalmopathy. Amplified TCR beta CDR3 regions derived from RNA transcripts. The study used the HTBI primer set for a first-round RT-PCR of the TCR CDR3. TCRdb reanalysed the multiplex PCR reads using MiXCR and keeps one entry per CDR3 protein. The repertoire has about 690,000 distinct CDR3 sequences, around a sixth of them found once; the top ten carry roughly a sixth. The specimen sequenced was blood. Receptors were obtained from a man between 45 and 60 years old with Graves' hyperthyroidism.

This clonotype was detected only a few times. The chain links TRBV10-2 to TRBJ1-5, with D unresolved. CDR3 length: 12 residues. V lost 8 bases and J 4 bases, leaving 9 bases between the germline ends. The V gene's germline CDR1 is WSHSY and CDR2 SAAADI. CDR3 amino acids: CASRSNNQPQHF. CDR3 DNA sequence: TGCGCCAGCCGGTCCAATAATCAGCCCCAGCATTTT.

The J gene is TRBJ2-1, the V gene TRBV10-3, with no clear D. The V end lost 1 base, the J end lost 8 bases, and 6 bases lay between the germline ends. The CDR3 is 12 residues long. Germline CDR1 and CDR2: ENHRY and SYGVKD. The CDR3 DNA is TGTGCCATCAGTGAGTTACGCGATGAGCAGTTCTTC. Translated: CAISELRDEQFF.

Points on this clonotype: This could be a read error, since a much larger clone is one nucleotide away. This rearrangement joins TRBV30 to TRBJ2-1; D may match TRBD1 or TRBD2 (5 bases each). Germline CDR1 reads GTSNPN; CDR2 reads SVGIG (reference sequence). The CDR3 has 17 residues. The DNA for the CDR3 is TGTGCCTGGGAGGGGTCTGCCAGCGACCACATCTACAATGAGCAGCTCTTC. Residues: CAWEGSASDHIYNEQLF.

The sample holds many counts of this clonotype. The CDR3 nucleotides are TGCAGTGCTTACGGGACAGGGGGAACCGAGCAGTACTTC. It codes for CSAYGTGGTEQYF. V and J are TRBV20-1 and TRBJ2-7, with 11 bases lining up with TRBD1. From germline, CDR1 is DFQATT and CDR2 SNEGSKA (reference sequence). CDR3 length: 13 residues. The V segment lost 5 bases and the J segment 6 bases; nucleotides outside the gene matches: 6.

This clonotype was seen more than once but under ten times. The CDR3 sequence: CASSSGTGLGANVLTF. The CDR3 DNA follows: TGTGCCAGCAGTTCAGGGACAGGGCTTGGGGCCAACGTCCTGACTTTC. The V and J genes are TRBV27 and TRBJ2-6, with TRBD1 matching 9 bases. The trim removed 4 bases at V and 3 bases at J, leaving 4 bases unmatched. CDR1 and CDR2 (germline): MNHEY, SMNVEV (reference sequence). The CDR3 is made up of 16 amino acids.

This clonotype has ten or more counts. V usage is TRBV24-1 and J usage is TRBJ2-1, with 10 bases that match TRBD2. The CDR3 has 19 amino acids. V dropped 2 bases and J dropped 3; count of bases not matched to a gene: 12. Germline V gene lookup returns CDR1 KGHDR and CDR2 SFDVKD. The DNA for the CDR3 is TGTGCCACCAGTGATTCGAGCCTAGCGGGAGCGCCACACTACAATGAGCAGTTCTTC. Its protein product is CATSDSSLAGAPHYNEQFF.

V and J are TRBV29-1 and TRBJ2-2; D is uncertain. The V end lost 7 bases, the J end lost 0 bases, and 9 bases lay between the germline ends. This CDR3 has 13 amino acids. Germline assignment: CDR1 SQVTM and CDR2 ANQGSEA. The CDR3 nucleotides are TGCAGCGCCCAGGTTGCGAACACCGGGGAGCTGTTTTTT. Encoded protein: CSAQVANTGELFF.

This rearrangement joins TRBV6-1 to TRBJ2-1, with 9 bases matching TRBD2. Looked up from germline, CDR1 is MNHNS and CDR2 is SASEGT. J lost 4 bases, V lost 6 bases, and 13 bases had no gene match. There are 17 residues in the CDR3. CDR3 bases: TGTGCCAGCAGCTATGCTTACGAGACTAGCGGTTACAATGAGCAGTTCTTC. It codes for CASSYAYETSGYNEQFF.

This clonotype was observed a few times. The V call is TRBV6-5, the J call TRBJ2-3; D is possibly TRBD2 (7 bases). V was trimmed by 2 bases and J by 2 bases, leaving 8 bases between them. The CDR3 loop spans 14 amino acids. Germline V gene sequence: CDR1 MNHEY, CDR2 SVGAGI. CDR3: CASSYGGATDTQYF. CDR3 bases: TGTGCCAGCAGTTACGGGGGGGCCACAGATACGCAGTATTTT.

The chain has TRBV9 and TRBJ1-1; D unclear. The V gene's germline CDR1 is SGDLS and CDR2 YYNGEE. This CDR3 comprises 15 residues. V was pared by 4 bases and J by 3 bases, with 16 bases between. The CDR3 sequence is CASSKRPNGDTEAFF. CDR3 DNA: TGTGCCAGCAGCAAACGCCCGAACGGGGACACTGAAGCTTTCTTT.

The J gene is TRBJ2-7, the V gene TRBV2; D call uncertain. The CDR3 loop spans 13 amino acids. Germline CDR1 SNHLY, CDR2 FYNNEI. Trimming took off 1 base at V and 3 bases at J, with 7 bases between the two ends. The DNA for the CDR3 is TGTGCCAGCAGTGAAGTACAGCACTACGAGCAGTACTTC. Its translation is CASSEVQHYEQYF. Drawing the rest from reference TRBV2 and TRBJ2-7, the complete variable domain is EPEVTQTPSHQVTQMGQEVILRCVPISNHLYFYWYRQILGQKVEFLVSFYNNEISEKSEIFDDQFSVERPDGSNFTLKIRSTKLEDSAMYFCASSEVQHYEQYFGPGTRLTVT.

Many counts were recorded for this clonotype. The chain couples TRBV20-1 to TRBJ2-7; D perhaps matches TRBD1 (6 bases). Deletions cut 6 bases from V and 4 bases from J, with 16 bases between. Germline CDR1 reads DFQATT; CDR2 reads SNEGSKA (reference sequence). This CDR3 contains 13 residues. The CDR3 here is CSAAQDRGYEQYF. In DNA form, the CDR3 reads TGCAGTGCCGCCCAGGACAGAGGATACGAGCAGTACTTC.

CDR3 residues: CATSGGVGTEAFF. DNA for the CDR3: TGTGCCACCAGCGGTGGGGTGGGCACTGAAGCTTTCTTT. The gene calls are TRBV15 and TRBJ1-1, with no clear D. The CDR3 is 13 amino acids. Germline CDR1 LNHNV, CDR2 YYDKDF (reference sequence). The ends were cut back, 5 bases at V and 4 bases at J, with 11 bases in the middle.

This clonotype was counted ten times or more. This chain joins TRBV6-2 or TRBV6-3 and TRBJ2-2; TRBD1 agrees at 7 bases. The CDR3 has 14 amino acids. Unmatched junction bases numbered 8, after V lost 6 bases and J lost 7 bases. The germline V gene has CDR1 MNHEY and CDR2 SVGEGT. The CDR3 here is CASRRGQAIGELFF. As DNA, the CDR3 is TGTGCCAGCAGAAGAGGACAGGCTATCGGGGAGCTGTTTTTT.

This clonotype was detected once. The chain has TRBV5-6 and TRBJ2-1; no definite D call. Trimming shortened V by 4 bases and J by 0 bases, and 14 bases separated the two germline ends. Germline V gene data show CDR1 as SGHDT and CDR2 as YYEEEE. CDR3 length: 16 amino acids. The CDR3, as DNA: TGTGCCAGCAGCCCGGTCGAGCAGAACTCCTACAATGAGCAGTTCTTC. Translating gives CASSPVEQNSYNEQFF.

This clonotype showed up just a few times. The chain uses TRBV7-9 and TRBJ2-1; 7 nucleotides line up with TRBD1. This CDR3 contains 16 residues. V shed 5 bases and J 7 bases; nucleotides not matched to a gene: 14. Germline V lookup: CDR1 SEHNR, CDR2 FQNEAQ (reference sequence). As DNA, the CDR3 is TGTGCCAGCAGCCTCGGACAGGTGTACGAGGGGAATGAGCAGTTCTTC. Amino acid sequence: CASSLGQVYEGNEQFF.

The V gene is TRBV5-5, the J gene TRBJ2-1; 12 bases agree with TRBD2. Per germline, CDR1 SGHKS and CDR2 YYEKEE (reference sequence). V shed 7 bases, J shed 9 bases, and the junction held 20 bases outside the gene matches. The CDR3 spans 18 residues. The CDR3 protein is CASGRASQKELAGGEQFF. The CDR3, as DNA: TGTGCCAGCGGCCGGGCCTCCCAAAAGGAACTAGCGGGGGGTGAGCAGTTCTTC.